This TCR beta chain was captured in a study of spatial heterogeneity in lung cancer. General observations from the study: Among blood samples, ubiquitous expanded tumor TCRs appeared more at resection than at follow-up.

Points on this clonotype: Its specificity is not known.

The time point here: sample taken at primary tumor resection. The input material, whole RNA from tumor, nontumor lung or frozen PBMC, was sequenced unsorted. Donors were around 70 untreated early-stage non-small cell lung cancer patients. Every individual TCR cDNA molecule carried its own unique molecular identifier, which allowed correction of PCR and sequencing errors. TCRdb processed the 5' RACE reads anew with MiXCR; each CDR3 protein has one entry. The repertoire holds fewer than 20,000 distinct CDR3 sequences, with around 19% as singletons. This receptor was obtained from a male donor with early-stage non-small cell lung cancer. The sample here was PBMCs, taken at surgery.

The CDR3 DNA sequence: TGTGCCATCACCGAGACAGAAAGGGGGAGCGAGCAGTACTTC. Amino acids: CAITETERGSEQYF. The chain couples TRBV10-3 to TRBJ2-7; a possible D gene is TRBD1 (6 bases). The V end lost 7 bases, the J end lost 6 bases, and 19 bases lay between the germline ends. The CDR3 spans 14 residues. Per germline, CDR1 ENHRY and CDR2 SYGVKD.